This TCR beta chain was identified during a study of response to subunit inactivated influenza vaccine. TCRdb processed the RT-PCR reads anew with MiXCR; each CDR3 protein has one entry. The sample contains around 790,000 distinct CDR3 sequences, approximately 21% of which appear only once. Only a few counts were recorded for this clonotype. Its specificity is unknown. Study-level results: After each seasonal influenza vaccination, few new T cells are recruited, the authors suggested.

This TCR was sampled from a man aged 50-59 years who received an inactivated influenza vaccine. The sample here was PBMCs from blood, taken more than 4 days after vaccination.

The CDR3 region has the DNA TGTGCCAGCAGCGTAGGAGGGGTTGTAGGCTACGAGCAGTACTTC. It codes for CASSVGGVVGYEQYF. The V gene is TRBV9, the J gene TRBJ2-7; either TRBD1 or TRBD2 may supply D (5 bases each). V lost 0 bases and J lost 3, with 13 bases in between. The CDR3 loop spans 15 amino acids. Germline V lookup: CDR1 SGDLS, CDR2 YYNGEE.